What follows are 25 T cell receptor beta chains derived from one specimen sequenced in a study of blood T cell repertoires in COVID-19. Generated by immunoSEQ multiplex PCR, the TCRdb table keeps only in-frame clones and is missing some. In the table there are 110,000 to 150,000 clones, about 87% of which are singletons. Specimen: peripheral blood. These receptors all stem from a woman aged 40 to 50 with acute or convalescent COVID-19.

This chain uses TRBV24-1 with TRBJ1-2; D gene unclear. The V end lost 2 bases, the J end lost 2 bases, and 2 bases lay between the germline ends. The CDR3 has 12 amino acids. Germline values: CDR1 KGHDR, CDR2 SFDVKD. CDR3 in amino acids: CATSDSNYGYTF. In nucleotides, the CDR3 is TGTGCCACCAGTGATTCAAACTATGGCTACACCTTC.

The rearrangement links TRBV6-5 to TRBJ1-2; the D gene is possibly TRBD1 (6 bases). Trimming left V 4 bases short and J 1 base short, with 16 bases between. The V gene's germline CDR1 is MNHEY and CDR2 SVGAGI. The CDR3 loop spans 16 amino acids. CDR3 coding DNA: TGTGCCAGCAGTTCCGGCGGACAGCCTAATAACTATGGCTACACCTTC. Its translation: CASSSGGQPNNYGYTF.

The V gene is TRBV7-2, the J gene TRBJ1-2; 8 bases map to TRBD1. The CDR3 covers 13 residues. The germline V gene has CDR1 SGHTA and CDR2 FQGNSA. The J segment lost 7 bases and the V segment lost 1 base, leaving 2 bases of the junction unmatched. The CDR3 reads CASSLGTGFGYTF. The CDR3 DNA follows: TGTGCCAGCAGCTTAGGGACAGGGTTTGGCTACACCTTC.

The chain links TRBV9 to TRBJ1-6; tentatively, D is TRBD1 (6 bases). V shed 4 bases and J shed 7 bases, with 12 bases lying between them. The V gene's germline CDR1 is SGDLS and CDR2 YYNGEE. There are 14 residues in the CDR3. The CDR3: CASSTTGNNSPLHF. The CDR3 DNA reads as TGTGCCAGCAGCACCACAGGGAACAATTCACCCCTCCACTTT.

J is TRBJ2-1 and V is TRBV7-2; 10 nucleotides agree with TRBD2. The CDR3 loop spans 16 amino acids. V was pared by 5 bases and J by 7 bases, with 11 bases of the junction left unmatched. Germline values: CDR1 SGHTA, CDR2 FQGNSA. The CDR3 sequence: CASSPTGASGRNEQFF. The CDR3 DNA is TGTGCCAGCAGCCCCACTGGGGCTAGCGGGAGAAATGAGCAGTTCTTC.

The chain employs TRBV5-1 and TRBJ2-3, with TRBD2 matching over 7 bases. V shed 3 bases, J shed 1 base, and the junction held 5 bases outside the gene matches. The germline gives CDR1 SGHRS, CDR2 YFSETQ. The CDR3 spans 15 residues. CDR3 DNA: TGCGCCAGCAGCTGGCGGGACTACGGCACAGATACGCAGTATTTT. As protein: CASSWRDYGTDTQYF. The full variable domain, in which reference TRBV5-1 and TRBJ2-3 provide the parts outside the CDR3, is KAGVTQTPRYLIKTRGQQVTLSCSPISGHRSVSWYQQTPGQGLQFLFEYFSETQRNKGNFPGRFSGRQFSNSRSEMNVSTLELGDSALYLCASSWRDYGTDTQYFGPGTRLTVL.

V usage is TRBV27 and J usage is TRBJ2-7; 10 bases fit TRBD1. This CDR3 is 15 amino acids long. In germline, CDR1 is MNHEY, CDR2 SMNVEV (reference sequence). V lost 8 bases, J lost 6 bases, and 13 bases stayed unmatched. The CDR3 DNA reads as TGTGCCAGCTCTCCCAGGGGACAGGGGACCCCCGAGCAGTACTTC. This encodes CASSPRGQGTPEQYF.

The chain has TRBV9 and TRBJ2-5, with 12 positions matching TRBD2. There are 17 residues in the CDR3. J was trimmed by 5 bases and V by 4 bases; bases with no gene match: 12. In germline, CDR1 is SGDLS, CDR2 YYNGEE. CDR3 nucleotides: TGTGCCAGCAGCCCTTCGACTAGCGGGGGTCAATTGGAGACCCAGTACTTC. It specifies CASSPSTSGGQLETQYF.

The rearrangement links TRBV6-5 to TRBJ2-7, with D uncertain. The CDR3 covers 11 residues. Germline V gives CDR1 MNHEY, CDR2 SVGAGI. Trimming left V 3 bases short and J 3 bases short, with 3 bases between. CDR3 nucleotides: TGTGCCAGCAGTTATCTCTACGAGCAGTACTTC. It translates to CASSYLYEQYF.

The chain carries TRBV24-1 and TRBJ1-2; 7 nucleotides match TRBD1. Trimming at V came to 4 bases and at J to 7 bases, leaving 17 bases not matched to a gene. Germline values: CDR1 KGHDR, CDR2 SFDVKD. The CDR3 totals 17 residues. The CDR3 sequence: CATSDPGQSELGTGYTF. The DNA of the CDR3 is TGTGCCACCAGTGACCCGGGACAGTCGGAATTAGGGACTGGCTACACCTTC.

This clone was seen just once. The gene calls are TRBV19 and TRBJ1-2; a possible D gene is TRBD1 (6 bases). This CDR3 comprises 14 residues. The V gene lost 6 bases and the J gene lost 8 bases, with 19 bases spanning the gap. Looked up from germline, CDR1 is LNHDA and CDR2 is SQIVND (reference sequence). The CDR3 here is CASSFNRATEGYTF. The CDR3, as DNA: TGTGCCAGTAGCTTCAACAGGGCCACCGAGGGCTACACCTTC.

This clone has just a few counts. The V gene is TRBV30, the J gene TRBJ2-5; 7 nucleotides line up with TRBD2. Germline loops: CDR1 GTSNPN, CDR2 SVGIG (reference sequence). J gave up 11 bases and V 0 bases, and 9 bases lay outside the gene matches. The CDR3 has 13 residues. The CDR3 here is CAWSVRAGVHQYF. The CDR3 nucleotides read TGTGCCTGGAGTGTTCGGGCGGGAGTTCATCAGTACTTC.

J is TRBJ2-5 and V is TRBV3-1 (or the pseudogene TRBV3-2); 16 bases agree with TRBD2. Germline-derived CDR1 and CDR2 are LGHDT and YNNKEL (reference sequence). The CDR3 has 19 residues. V was clipped by 4 bases and J by 4 bases; unmatched bases: 12. The CDR3 protein is CASSPGTSGGAVSVETQYF. CDR3 nucleotide sequence: TGTGCCAGCAGCCCCGGGACTAGCGGGGGGGCGGTGTCAGTAGAGACCCAGTACTTC.

This chain joins TRBV5-8 and TRBJ1-1; D unresolved. CDR1 and CDR2 from the germline V gene are SGHTS and YDEGEE. V lost 1 base and J lost 3, with 7 bases in between. This CDR3 has 13 residues. The CDR3 coding sequence is TGTGCCAGCAGCTTGTTTCGGGACACTGAAGCTTTCTTT. Translating it yields CASSLFRDTEAFF.

This chain connects TRBV6-2 or TRBV6-3 to TRBJ1-4; weak D call: TRBD1 (5 bases). With 2 bases removed from V and 7 bases from J, the gap between germline ends came to 11 bases. Germline V lookup: CDR1 MNHEY, CDR2 SVGEGT. This CDR3 has 14 amino acids. Here the CDR3 reads CASSYQGLGEKLFF. The CDR3 nucleotides read TGTGCCAGCAGTTACCAGGGATTGGGTGAAAAACTGTTTTTT.

The DNA for the CDR3 is TGTGCCAGCAGCAAAAAAGGAGGACAGGGAGGCCAGCCCCAGCATTTT. Protein: CASSKKGGQGGQPQHF. This chain links TRBV21-1 with TRBJ1-5; the D call in the table, TRBD1, was not verified against the DNA. TRBV21-1 is recorded as a pseudogene. This CDR3 is built from 16 residues.

The V gene is TRBV4-1, the J gene TRBJ2-2, with D perhaps TRBD2 (6 bases). Germline V gene sequence: CDR1 MGHRA, CDR2 YSYEKL. Trimming removed 4 bases from V and 7 bases from J, with 19 bases in between. CDR3 length equals 16 residues. The CDR3 here is CASSPRDSPLYGELFF. CDR3 DNA sequence: TGCGCCAGCAGCCCCCGGGACTCACCCTTGTACGGGGAGCTGTTTTTT.

V is TRBV29-1 and J is TRBJ1-1; D might be TRBD1 (5 bases). Trimming pared 7 bases from V and 3 bases from J, leaving 9 bases between. The germline V gene encodes CDR1 SQVTM and CDR2 ANQGSEA. The CDR3 consists of 11 residues. CDR3 bases: TGCAGCGGGGGGTATGACACTGAAGCTTTCTTT. As protein: CSGGYDTEAFF.

The chain has TRBV6-2 or TRBV6-3 and TRBJ2-7; D gene uncertain. V gave up 0 bases and J gave up 7 bases, with 16 bases separating them. Germline V CDR1 and CDR2: MNHEY, SVGEGT. The CDR3 runs to 15 residues. CDR3 region: CASSYSAWSEAEQYF. For the CDR3, the DNA is TGTGCCAGCAGTTACTCGGCGTGGAGTGAGGCTGAGCAGTACTTC.

The rearrangement links TRBV18 to TRBJ2-2; 9 nucleotides match TRBD2. Germline CDR1 KGHSH, CDR2 LQKENI. Trimming at V came to 0 bases and at J to 6 bases, leaving 2 bases not matched to a gene. The length of the CDR3 is 15 residues. The CDR3 protein is CASSPPGLASGELFF. DNA for the CDR3: TGTGCCAGCTCACCACCGGGACTAGCATCCGGGGAGCTGTTTTTT.

The rearrangement joins TRBV28 to TRBJ1-5, with a tentative D call TRBD1 (6 bases). Germline V gene data show CDR1 as MDHEN and CDR2 as SYDVKM. V was cut by 6 bases and J by 2 bases, with 11 bases left in between. The CDR3 loop spans 14 amino acids. The CDR3 reads CASRPYRGNQPQHF. The CDR3 bases are TGTGCCAGCAGACCGTACAGGGGCAATCAGCCCCAGCATTTT.

The chain employs TRBV4-3 and TRBJ2-7; 10 bases align to TRBD2. CDR1 is LGHNA, CDR2 YSLEER, per germline. CDR3 length equals 16 residues. After removal of 0 bases from V and 3 bases from J, the junction contained 5 bases not matched to a gene. This CDR3 is CASSQDPLAGVYEQYF. The DNA of the CDR3 is TGCGCCAGCAGCCAAGATCCCCTAGCGGGGGTCTACGAGCAGTACTTC.

The rearrangement links TRBV6-2 or TRBV6-3 to TRBJ2-3, with TRBD2 matching 9 bases. V lost 2 bases, J lost 2 bases, and 2 bases stayed unmatched. The CDR3 extends over 15 amino acids. Germline V lookup: CDR1 MNHEY, CDR2 SVGEGT. This CDR3 is CASSYAGGITDTQYF. The CDR3 nucleotides are TGTGCCAGCAGTTACGCGGGAGGGATCACAGATACGCAGTATTTT.

This clone has only one observation. The rearrangement uses TRBV6-5 and TRBJ2-3; TRBD2 might be the D (6 bases). This CDR3 has 14 amino acids. Trimming pared 2 bases from V and 0 bases from J, leaving 6 bases between. Germline loops: CDR1 MNHEY, CDR2 SVGAGI. CDR3 in amino acids: CASSYGGSTDTQYF. The DNA for the CDR3 is TGTGCCAGCAGTTACGGGGGGAGCACAGATACGCAGTATTTT.

The chain employs TRBV3-1 (or the pseudogene TRBV3-2) and TRBJ1-5; possible D gene TRBD1, 5 bases. Trimming took off 4 bases at V and 3 bases at J, with 13 bases between the two ends. The CDR3 is 15 amino acids. Germline V gene sequence: CDR1 LGHDT, CDR2 YNNKEL (reference sequence). The CDR3 region has the DNA TGTGCCAGCAGCCCCTTCGGGGGGGACAATCAGCCCCAGCATTTT. Encoded protein: CASSPFGGDNQPQHF.